Following are 19 T cell receptor beta chains from one sample sequenced in a study of CD8+ T cells in alopecia areata. Extraction of RNA preceded its reverse transcription into cDNA, which served as the sequencing template. Clones were read by immunoSEQ multiplex PCR, and TCRdb kept only the in-frame ones, dropping some. Counted here are about 150,000 clones, more than 75% occurring once; the ten biggest clones make up around 15%. Sequencing used CD8+ T cells sorted from blood, obtained at week 0. These receptors all come from a human donor with alopecia areata.

This clone was counted a few times. The V gene is TRBV29-1, the J gene TRBJ2-1; maybe TRBD1 (6 bases). V gave up 5 bases and J gave up 6 bases, with 17 bases separating them. The CDR3 loop spans 14 amino acids. CDR1 is SQVTM, CDR2 ANQGSEA, per germline. The CDR3 region has the DNA TGCAGCGTTTCCCGGGACAACCGAGCCAATGAGCAGTTCTTC. Translation gives CSVSRDNRANEQFF.

The rearrangement links TRBV6-1 to TRBJ2-2, with TRBD1 identical over 8 bases. Trimming at V came to 4 bases and at J to 5 bases, leaving 9 bases not matched to a gene. This CDR3 is built from 16 residues. Looked up from germline, CDR1 is MNHNS and CDR2 is SASEGT. DNA for the CDR3: TGTGCCAGCAGTGGCCCGGACAGGGTTCTTACCGGGGAGCTGTTTTTT. Amino acids: CASSGPDRVLTGELFF.

In its sample, this clone was seen once. Other DNA sequences in the sample encode the same CDR3. The J gene is TRBJ2-7, the V gene TRBV10-2; the D gene is possibly TRBD1 (5 bases). Germline V CDR1 and CDR2: WSHSY, SAAADI. The CDR3 length is 13 residues. The V gene lost 3 bases and the J gene lost 1 base, with 7 bases spanning the gap. The CDR3 region has the DNA TGCGCCAGCAGTGAAGGGGCTTCCTACGAGCAGTACTTC. Its protein is CASSEGASYEQYF.

The chain joins TRBV4-2 to TRBJ2-5; 11 bases match TRBD2. After removal of 3 bases from V and 5 bases from J, the junction contained 2 bases not matched to a gene. The CDR3 loop spans 14 amino acids. Germline V CDR1 and CDR2: LGHNA, YNFKEQ. The CDR3, as DNA: TGTGCCAGCAGCCACCCTAGCGGGAGGGAGACCCAGTACTTC. Encoded protein: CASSHPSGRETQYF.

The chain combines TRBV30 with TRBJ2-1, with D maybe TRBD1 (6 bases). The V end was cut by 0 bases, the J end by 10 bases, with 13 bases between. The CDR3 totals 13 residues. From germline, CDR1 is GTSNPN and CDR2 SVGIG (reference sequence). This chain's CDR3 is CAWSVAGAREQFF. The DNA of the CDR3 is TGTGCCTGGAGTGTAGCAGGGGCTCGCGAGCAGTTCTTC.

A single count supports this clone. The chain couples TRBV19 to TRBJ2-3; TRBD2 matches 9 bases. Germline CDR1 is LNHDA and CDR2 is SQIVND (reference sequence). Trimming removed 5 bases from V and 1 base from J; junction bases left unmatched: 4. This CDR3 has 15 amino acids. CDR3 in amino acids: CASSLIAGGTDTQYF. CDR3 coding DNA: TGTGCCAGTAGTCTAATAGCGGGAGGCACAGATACGCAGTATTTT. The variable domain in full, completed from reference TRBV19 and TRBJ2-3, reads DGGITQSPKYLFRKEGQNVTLSCEQNLNHDAMYWYRQDPGQGLRLIYYSQIVNDFQKGDIAEGYSVSREKKESFPLTVTSAQKNPTAFYLCASSLIAGGTDTQYFGPGTRLTVL.

The rearrangement joins TRBV19 to TRBJ1-5; tentatively, D is TRBD1 (6 bases). CDR3 length equals 18 residues. With 3 bases removed from V and 1 base from J, the gap between germline ends came to 19 bases. The V gene's germline CDR1 is LNHDA and CDR2 SQIVND (reference sequence). The DNA of the CDR3 is TGTGCCAGTAGTATCCCTACCGCCGATCAGGGGAGCAATCAGCCCCAGCATTTT. It translates to CASSIPTADQGSNQPQHF.

The chain joins TRBV12-5 to TRBJ2-1, with D possibly TRBD2 on 8 matching bases. From germline, CDR1 is LGHNT and CDR2 FRNRAP. The CDR3 has 16 residues. V was trimmed by 6 bases and J by 4 bases, leaving 19 bases between them. In nucleotides, the CDR3 is TGTGCTAGTGGCCGGGAGGGACAGCCGCCTTACAATGAGCAGTTCTTC. The encoded protein is CASGREGQPPYNEQFF.

The chain uses TRBV2 and TRBJ1-1; D not resolved. Germline V gene data show CDR1 as SNHLY and CDR2 as FYNNEI. The V gene lost 3 bases and the J gene lost 8 bases, with 7 bases spanning the gap. The CDR3 is 11 amino acids. This chain's CDR3 is CASSEDAEAFF. The CDR3 bases are TGTGCCAGCAGTGAGGACGCCGAAGCTTTCTTT.

The rearrangement uses TRBV9 and TRBJ2-7, with a tentative D call TRBD1 (5 bases). Germline loops: CDR1 SGDLS, CDR2 YYNGEE. V gave up 0 bases and J gave up 1 base, with 11 bases separating them. There are 15 residues in the CDR3. CDR3 amino acids: CASSVGAGKSYEQYF. DNA of the CDR3: TGTGCCAGCAGCGTAGGGGCAGGGAAGTCCTACGAGCAGTACTTC.

This chain links TRBV30 with TRBJ2-5, with 8 bases that match TRBD2. The J call is uncertain, as TRBJ2-7 better fits the DNA end. The CDR3 is made up of 12 amino acids. The V gene's germline CDR1 is GTSNPN and CDR2 SVGIG (reference sequence). CDR3 loop: CAWTGGGDEQYF. The CDR3 DNA sequence: TGTGCCTGGACCGGGGGGGGTGACGAGCAGTACTTC.

The chain carries TRBV2 and TRBJ2-2, with 13 bases that match TRBD2. The CDR3 contains 17 residues. Germline V gives CDR1 SNHLY, CDR2 FYNNEI. Trimming at V came to 6 bases and at J to 6 bases, leaving 10 bases not matched to a gene. CDR3 residues: CASRAGLAGKGPGELFF. The DNA for the CDR3 is TGTGCCAGCAGGGCGGGACTAGCGGGAAAAGGGCCCGGGGAGCTGTTTTTT.

This clone has only one observation. The junction differs from germline at one of its ends, possibly a read error. V is TRBV13 and J is TRBJ1-2, with TRBD1 as a possible D gene (5 bases). Per the germline V gene, CDR1 is PRHDT and CDR2 is FYEKMQ (reference sequence). The CDR3 has 12 amino acids. CDR3 region: CASSLGDYGYTF. The CDR3, as DNA: TGTGCCAGCAGCCTAGGGGACTATGGCTACACCTTC.

On this clone itself: This likely comes from a read error, as the CDR3 has no conserved phenylalanine or tryptophan at its end. The rearrangement joins TRBV29-1 to TRBJ2-7; TRBD1 or TRBD2 may be the D gene (6 bases each). Germline CDR1 reads SQVTM; CDR2 reads ANQGSEA. The CDR3 is 12 residues long. Trimming left V 7 bases short and J 3 bases short, with 13 bases between. The CDR3 reads CSAEGGNYEQYL. CDR3 nucleotides: TGCAGCGCGGAGGGGGGAAACTACGAGCAGTACCTC.

This rearrangement joins TRBV9 to TRBJ2-7, with 9 bases lining up with TRBD2. This CDR3 has 15 residues. Per the germline V gene, CDR1 is SGDLS and CDR2 is YYNGEE. After removal of 0 bases from V and 5 bases from J, the junction contained 6 bases not matched to a gene. The chain's CDR3 is CASSVGSGRNHEQYF. CDR3 nucleotide sequence: TGTGCCAGCAGCGTAGGGAGCGGGAGGAACCACGAGCAGTACTTC.

This clone was seen only once. The sample holds other DNA sequences that translate to the same CDR3. The chain has TRBV27 and TRBJ2-1, with 13 bases lining up with TRBD2. Germline V CDR1 and CDR2: MNHEY, SMNVEV (reference sequence). This CDR3 is 15 amino acids long. V dropped 5 bases and J dropped 7; count of bases not matched to a gene: 5. The CDR3 region has the DNA TGTGCCAGCAGTCTTGGACTAGCGGGAGTGAATGAGCAGTTCTTC. Its protein product is CASSLGLAGVNEQFF.

A single count supports this clone. The J gene is TRBJ1-2, the V gene TRBV9; weak D call: TRBD1 (6 bases). The V end lost 3 bases, the J end lost 5 bases, and 17 bases lay between the germline ends. The CDR3 is 15 residues long. In germline, CDR1 is SGDLS, CDR2 YYNGEE. CDR3 sequence (DNA): TGTGCCAGCAGCGAAGGAGGACAGTCGAGTTATGGCTACACCTTC. Amino acids: CASSEGGQSSYGYTF.

The rearrangement uses TRBV5-4 and TRBJ1-2; 9 bases fit TRBD1. V lost 4 bases and J lost 2; bases outside the gene matches: 3. This CDR3 comprises 14 residues. CDR1 is SGHNT, CDR2 YYREEE, per germline (reference sequence). In nucleotides, the CDR3 is TGTGCCAGCAGCCCCGACAGGGGGAACTATGGCTACACCTTC. This gives the protein CASSPDRGNYGYTF.

This clone was seen just once. The chain employs TRBV7-3 and TRBJ2-7; no clear D gene. Germline V lookup: CDR1 SGHTA, CDR2 FQGTGA. Trimming took 2 bases from V and 3 from J, leaving 14 bases between them. This CDR3 contains 15 residues. The CDR3 DNA reads as TGTGCCAGCAGCTTATCCGGTAGGGCTAGCTACGAGCAGTACTTC. Residues: CASSLSGRASYEQYF.